This passage covers 20 T cell receptor beta chains from one sample sequenced in a study of T cell repertoires in cytomegalovirus infection (dated by TCRdb to between 2018 and 2020). The sample was run on an Illumina HiSeq 1500. TCRdb reprocessed the public reads (quality trimming at Q25 with fastp, clone calling with MiXCR) and kept in-frame beta chains. A single entry per CDR3 protein holds the most common genes and DNA from its merged rows. The sample includes nearly 450,000 distinct CDR3 sequences, with roughly a third observed a single time. The ten top clones hold 12% to 15% of the sample. The sequenced sample consisted of PBMCs. The receptors here all came from a human donor in good health (CMV status not recorded). Some clones in this sample may be carry-over from other donors' samples.

This clonotype came up many times. This rearrangement joins TRBV7-2 to TRBJ2-3; TRBD2 matches at 10 bases. This CDR3 is 16 amino acids long. V shed 4 bases, J shed 4 bases, and the junction held 8 bases outside the gene matches. Germline V gene sequence: CDR1 SGHTA, CDR2 FQGNSA. The CDR3 protein is CASSSGLAPTPDTQYF. For the CDR3, the DNA is TGTGCCAGCAGCTCGGGACTAGCGCCAACTCCAGATACGCAGTATTTT.

This rearrangement joins TRBV20-1 to TRBJ2-5, with TRBD2 matching 7 bases. V lost 6 bases and J lost 2; bases outside the gene matches: 9. Germline CDR1 is DFQATT and CDR2 is SNEGSKA (reference sequence). This CDR3 region has 14 residues. The CDR3 nucleotides are TGCAGTGCCCGCCCCCCAGCGGGGCAAGAGACCCAGTACTTC. This encodes CSARPPAGQETQYF.

The chain is built from TRBV4-2 and TRBJ1-5; D not certain. CDR1 LGHNA and CDR2 YNFKEQ come from the germline V gene. V lost 6 bases and J 0 bases, leaving 9 bases between the germline ends. This CDR3 comprises 14 residues. The CDR3 DNA reads TGTGCCAGCAGTCAGAGGGATAGCAATCAGCCCCAGCATTTT. This sequence encodes CASSQRDSNQPQHF.

This clonotype was recorded many times. V and J are TRBV28 and TRBJ1-1; D unresolved. Germline V CDR1 and CDR2: MDHEN, SYDVKM. This CDR3 is 12 amino acids long. Trimming took off 1 base at V and 6 bases at J, with 6 bases between the two ends. CDR3: CASSLFLAEAFF. CDR3 coding DNA: TGTGCCAGCAGTTTATTCTTGGCTGAAGCTTTCTTT.

The chain joins TRBV28 to TRBJ2-1, with a tentative D call TRBD1 (5 bases). V gave up 6 bases and J gave up 2 bases, with 14 bases separating them. The CDR3 covers 15 residues. Germline V gene lookup returns CDR1 MDHEN and CDR2 SYDVKM. The CDR3, as DNA: TGTGCCAGCAGCTCGCGGACACCAACCTACAATGAGCAGTTCTTC. It yields the protein CASSSRTPTYNEQFF. Full variable domain (outside the CDR3, taken from reference TRBV28 and TRBJ2-1): DVKVTQSSRYLVKRTGEKVFLECVQDMDHENMFWYRQDPGLGLRLIYFSYDVKMKEKGDIPEGYSVSREKKERFSLILESASTNQTSMYLCASSSRTPTYNEQFFGPGTRLTVL.

This clonotype was seen at least ten times. This chain links TRBV11-2 with TRBJ1-2; 7 nucleotides line up with TRBD1. After removal of 6 bases from V and 4 bases from J, the junction contained 8 bases not matched to a gene. This CDR3 spans 14 amino acids. Germline V gives CDR1 SGHAT, CDR2 FQNNGV. CDR3 region: CASSSPGGPYGYTF. CDR3 in DNA: TGTGCCAGCAGTTCCCCAGGGGGACCCTATGGCTACACCTTC.

The V call is TRBV4-3, the J call TRBJ1-2; TRBD1 matches at 9 bases. The CDR3 consists of 16 residues. CDR1 and CDR2 (germline): LGHNA, YSLEER. The V segment lost 1 base and the J segment 4 bases; nucleotides outside the gene matches: 7. DNA for the CDR3: TGCGCCAGCAGCCAAGCTCAGCCGGGACAGGGCTATGGCTACACCTTC. Translation: CASSQAQPGQGYGYTF.

This clonotype has just a few counts. This chain links TRBV4-1 with TRBJ1-5; maybe TRBD1 (5 bases). Germline V CDR1 and CDR2: MGHRA, YSYEKL. V gave up 1 base and J gave up 6 bases, with 16 bases separating them. The CDR3 is 16 residues long. In nucleotides, the CDR3 is TGCGCCAGCAGCCAAGTGCGTTTTGGAGGGGTTCAGCCCCAGCATTTT. It is translated as CASSQVRFGGVQPQHF.

Of note for this clonotype: One end of the junction varies from germline; a read error may be responsible. V gene TRBV6-5 combines with J gene TRBJ1-2; tentatively, D is TRBD1 (6 bases). The CDR3 consists of 14 residues. The germline gives CDR1 MNHEY, CDR2 SVGAGI. The CDR3 sequence: CDSSSLDSSSGYTF. CDR3 bases: TGTGACAGCAGTTCTTTGGACAGCTCTAGCGGCTACACCTTC.

The chain couples TRBV28 to TRBJ2-7; TRBD1 aligns across 8 bases. This CDR3 region has 13 residues. Germline V gene data show CDR1 as MDHEN and CDR2 as SYDVKM. Trimming took 1 base from V and 11 from J; bases not matched to a gene: 7. The CDR3 is CASSLYMTGDEYF. The CDR3 DNA sequence: TGTGCCAGCAGTTTATACATGACAGGGGATGAGTACTTC.

This rearrangement joins TRBV20-1 to TRBJ1-5; D might be TRBD1 (5 bases). The length of the CDR3 is 13 residues. Germline loops: CDR1 DFQATT, CDR2 SNEGSKA (reference sequence). V lost 5 bases and J lost 5, with 13 bases in between. CDR3 bases: TGCAGTGCTCCAGACAGATGGGATCAGCCCCAGCATTTT. Amino acid sequence: CSAPDRWDQPQHF.

The sample holds many counts of this clonotype. The chain recombines TRBV7-2 with TRBJ2-7; 10 positions match TRBD2. The CDR3 length is 16 residues. CDR1 and CDR2 from the germline V gene are SGHTA and FQGNSA. Trimming removed 4 bases from V and 1 base from J; junction bases left unmatched: 7. Here the CDR3 DNA reads TGTGCCAGCAGCTCAAGACTAGCGGGCCAGTCCTACGAGCAGTACTTC. Encoded protein: CASSSRLAGQSYEQYF.

Ten or more counts support this clonotype. The chain carries TRBV7-2 and TRBJ1-1; 12 nucleotides line up with TRBD1. V was clipped by 4 bases and J by 1 base; unmatched bases: 7. This CDR3 comprises 17 residues. Germline V gene data show CDR1 as SGHTA and CDR2 as FQGNSA. CDR3 sequence: CASSYRRDRGRNTEAFF. DNA of the CDR3: TGTGCCAGCAGCTACCGCCGGGACAGGGGGCGGAACACTGAAGCTTTCTTT. Based on the CDR3 plus reference TRBV7-2 and TRBJ1-1, the full variable domain is GAGVSQSPSNKVTEKGKDVELRCDPISGHTALYWYRQSLGQGLEFLIYFQGNSAPDKSGLPSDRFSAERTGGSVSTLTIQRTQQEDSAVYLCASSYRRDRGRNTEAFFGQGTRLTVV.

This clonotype has at least ten counts. The rearrangement joins TRBV7-2 to TRBJ2-7, with D unclear. The CDR3 covers 14 residues. Germline-derived CDR1 and CDR2 are SGHTA and FQGNSA. The V end was cut by 5 bases, the J end by 2 bases, with 13 bases between. The CDR3: CASSVSRGTYEQYF. The CDR3 coding sequence is TGTGCCAGCAGCGTTTCCAGAGGAACCTACGAGCAGTACTTC.

This clonotype was counted a few times. V gene TRBV7-8 combines with J gene TRBJ2-3, with 8 bases aligning to TRBD1. With 0 bases clipped from V and 6 bases from J, the junction kept 5 bases outside the gene matches. CDR1 and CDR2 from the germline V gene are SGHVS and FQNEAQ. This CDR3 is built from 15 residues. DNA for the CDR3: TGTGCCAGCAGCTTAGCGCACAGGGGGTCGGATACGCAGTATTTT. Its protein is CASSLAHRGSDTQYF.

The CDR3 is CAISGQGSTEAFF. The CDR3, as DNA: TGTGCCATCAGTGGACAGGGAAGCACTGAAGCTTTCTTT. The rearrangement links TRBV10-3 to TRBJ1-1, with 7 bases aligning to TRBD1. CDR1 and CDR2 (germline): ENHRY, SYGVKD. This CDR3 is built from 13 residues. The V gene end was trimmed by 4 bases and the J gene end by 4 bases; junction bases not matched to a gene: 3.

This clonotype was seen repeatedly, ten times or more. This chain uses TRBV19 with TRBJ2-1; D may be TRBD1 (6 bases). This CDR3 region has 15 residues. The germline gives CDR1 LNHDA, CDR2 SQIVND (reference sequence). Trimming cost V 6 bases and J 0 bases, with 12 bases left between them. CDR3 sequence: CASRIDRSSYNEQFF. The CDR3 nucleotides read TGTGCCAGTAGGATCGACAGGAGCTCCTACAATGAGCAGTTCTTC.

This clonotype was counted many times. The DNA for the CDR3 is TGTGCCAGCAGCTTAACGGGGAGCCTTGTCTATGGCTACACCTTC. Its protein product is CASSLTGSLVYGYTF. The V call is TRBV7-2, the J call TRBJ1-2; D gene unclear. Germline V gene lookup returns CDR1 SGHTA and CDR2 FQGNSA. Trimming shortened V by 2 bases and J by 4 bases, and 14 bases separated the two germline ends. The CDR3 length is 15 residues.

The rearrangement uses TRBV4-1 and TRBJ1-4; unclear D gene. The germline V gene encodes CDR1 MGHRA and CDR2 YSYEKL. The CDR3 totals 17 residues. V was clipped by 0 bases and J by 5 bases, with 16 bases between them. The CDR3 DNA follows: TGCGCCAGCAGCCAAGAGAGCCCGGGAGTAGAAAATGAAAAACTGTTTTTT. Protein sequence: CASSQESPGVENEKLFF.

This clonotype was detected many times. The chain's CDR3 is CASSLGGGEGEETQYF. CDR3 in DNA: TGTGCCAGCAGCTTAGGCGGGGGGGAGGGGGAGGAGACCCAGTACTTC. The gene calls are TRBV7-2 and TRBJ2-5, with 9 positions matching TRBD2. The CDR3 is made up of 16 amino acids. Germline CDR1 is SGHTA and CDR2 is FQGNSA. With 1 base clipped from V and 5 bases from J, the junction kept 8 bases outside the gene matches.